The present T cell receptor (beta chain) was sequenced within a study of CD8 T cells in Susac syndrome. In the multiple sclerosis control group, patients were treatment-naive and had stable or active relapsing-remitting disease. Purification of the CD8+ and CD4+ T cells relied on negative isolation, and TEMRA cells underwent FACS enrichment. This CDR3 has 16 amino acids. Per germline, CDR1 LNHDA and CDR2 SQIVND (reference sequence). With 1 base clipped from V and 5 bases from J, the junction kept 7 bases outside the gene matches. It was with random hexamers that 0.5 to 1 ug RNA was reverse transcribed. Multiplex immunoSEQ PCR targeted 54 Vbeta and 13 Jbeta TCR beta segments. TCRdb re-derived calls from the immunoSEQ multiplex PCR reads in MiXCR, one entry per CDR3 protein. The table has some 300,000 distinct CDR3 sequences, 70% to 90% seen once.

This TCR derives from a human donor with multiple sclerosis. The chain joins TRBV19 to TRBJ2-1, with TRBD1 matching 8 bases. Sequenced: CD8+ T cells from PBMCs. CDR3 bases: TGTGCCAGTAGTATAGTTTTCGGACAGGGACACAATGAGCAGTTCTTC. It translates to CASSIVFGQGHNEQFF. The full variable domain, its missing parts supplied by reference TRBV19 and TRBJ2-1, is DGGITQSPKYLFRKEGQNVTLSCEQNLNHDAMYWYRQDPGQGLRLIYYSQIVNDFQKGDIAEGYSVSREKKESFPLTVTSAQKNPTAFYLCASSIVFGQGHNEQFFGPGTRLTVL.